A single sample gave rise to the 12 T cell receptor beta chains below, sequenced in a study of control samples from healthy donors and cancer patients. Assay: immunoSEQ multiplex PCR; the TCRdb copy retains only in-frame clones and omits some. The table shows 100,000 to 150,000 clones, with roughly 92% occurring only once. The source material was blood. The receptors were sampled from a man between 18 and 35 years old in good health.

J is TRBJ2-1 and V is TRBV10-3, with 11 bases lining up with TRBD2. With V trimmed by 0 bases and J by 7 bases, 5 bases remained unmatched. CDR1 is ENHRY, CDR2 SYGVKD, per germline. The CDR3 runs 16 residues. CDR3 nucleotides: TGTGCCATCAGTGAGTCGATAGCGGGGGGGGATAATGAGCAGTTCTTC. Translated: CAISESIAGGDNEQFF.

The rearrangement joins TRBV5-1 to TRBJ2-1; 16 positions match TRBD2. The CDR3 spans 17 residues. Losses at the gene ends were 4 bases for V and 2 bases for J; bases not matched to a gene: 3. CDR1 SGHRS and CDR2 YFSETQ come from the germline V gene. The CDR3 region has the DNA TGCGCCAGCAGCGGCGGGACTAGCGGGGGGGCCTACAATGAGCAGTTCTTC. Amino acids: CASSGGTSGGAYNEQFF.

CDR3 sequence: CASSYGRVNQETQYF. DNA for the CDR3: TGTGCCAGCAGTTACGGGCGGGTGAACCAAGAGACCCAGTACTTC. V gene TRBV6-6 combines with J gene TRBJ2-5; D might be TRBD2 (5 bases). CDR1 is MNHNY and CDR2 is SVGAGI in the germline V gene (reference sequence). Between the trimmed V and J ends, which lost 2 bases and 0 bases, there was a span of 10 bases. The CDR3 consists of 15 residues.

This clone appeared once. The gene calls are TRBV5-3 and TRBJ1-2; 7 bases map to TRBD1. TRBV5-3 is sorted into the ORF group, with uncertain function. The CDR3 is 17 amino acids. V lost 2 bases to trimming and J lost 2 bases; unmatched junction nucleotides: 12. CDR3 sequence: CARSLTGVSGKNYGYTF. The CDR3 nucleotides are TGTGCCAGAAGCTTAACAGGGGTATCGGGGAAAAACTATGGCTACACCTTC.

This clone appeared a few times. This rearrangement joins TRBV10-3 to TRBJ1-2; no reliable D call. The CDR3 totals 13 residues. CDR1 ENHRY and CDR2 SYGVKD come from the germline V gene. V lost 2 bases and J lost 2, with 6 bases in between. Here the CDR3 DNA reads TGTGCCATCAGTGAGGACGGGAACTATGGCTACACCTTC. Amino acid sequence: CAISEDGNYGYTF.

The chain links TRBV7-9 to TRBJ1-1, with a tentative D call TRBD1 (6 bases). Trimming stripped 0 bases from V and 5 bases from J, with 7 bases between. This CDR3 is 13 amino acids long. Germline values: CDR1 SEHNR, CDR2 FQNEAQ (reference sequence). The CDR3 region is CASSLARGTEAFF. The CDR3 nucleotides are TGTGCCAGCAGCTTAGCCAGGGGAACTGAAGCTTTCTTT.

This rearrangement joins TRBV7-3 to TRBJ2-1; 13 nucleotides match TRBD2. Unmatched junction bases numbered 4, after V lost 5 bases and J lost 3 bases. The germline V gene encodes CDR1 SGHTA and CDR2 FQGTGA. CDR3 length: 16 residues. CDR3 coding DNA: TGTGCCAGCAGCATGACTAGCGGGGGGTACTACAATGAGCAGTTCTTC. It encodes CASSMTSGGYYNEQFF.

CDR3 coding DNA: TGTGCCAGCAGCCAATCCGGGACAGCGATTTCCTACGAGCAGTACTTC. It yields the protein CASSQSGTAISYEQYF. This chain uses TRBV3-1 (or the pseudogene TRBV3-2) with TRBJ2-7; 7 bases match TRBD1. Germline V lookup: CDR1 LGHDT, CDR2 YNNKEL (reference sequence). CDR3 length: 16 amino acids. J lost 1 base, V lost 2 bases, and 8 bases had no gene match.

This clone was observed a few times. J is TRBJ1-5 and V is TRBV4-2; TRBD1 agrees at 8 bases. V trimming: 0 bases; J trimming: 3 bases; junction bases outside the gene matches: 4. The germline gives CDR1 LGHNA, CDR2 YNFKEQ. This CDR3 is 16 amino acids long. Written as DNA, the CDR3 is TGTGCCAGCAGCCAAGACCAGGGACAGGACAATCAGCCCCAGCATTTT. Amino acid sequence: CASSQDQGQDNQPQHF.

This clone is a singleton in its sample. Additional DNA sequences in this sample encode the identical CDR3. The gene calls are TRBV4-2 and TRBJ2-7; D is undetermined. This CDR3 region has 12 residues. CDR1 LGHNA and CDR2 YNFKEQ come from the germline V gene. The V end was cut by 0 bases, the J end by 5 bases, with 5 bases between. The chain's CDR3 is CASSQDLHEQYF. The DNA of the CDR3 is TGTGCCAGCAGCCAAGACTTACACGAGCAGTACTTC.

The rearrangement links TRBV5-1 to TRBJ2-3; 8 positions match TRBD1. Looked up from germline, CDR1 is SGHRS and CDR2 is YFSETQ. The CDR3 runs 15 residues. V lost 2 bases, J lost 4 bases, and 6 bases stayed unmatched. In DNA, the CDR3 is TGCGCCAGCAGCTTCGGACAGGGCAAGGCAGATACGCAGTATTTT. Encoded protein: CASSFGQGKADTQYF.

The chain has TRBV6-5 and TRBJ2-2; D is possibly TRBD2 (6 bases). The ends were cut back, 0 bases at V and 6 bases at J, with 8 bases in the middle. CDR1 MNHEY and CDR2 SVGAGI come from the germline V gene. The CDR3 is made up of 14 amino acids. The CDR3 loop is CASSYSRRAGELFF. In nucleotides, the CDR3 is TGTGCCAGCAGTTACTCCCGGAGGGCCGGGGAGCTGTTTTTT.